This TCR beta chain is drawn from a study of T cells in Graves' hyperthyroidism and ophthalmopathy. Amplified TCR beta CDR3 regions came from RNA transcripts. The HTBI primer set was used in a first-round RT-PCR of the TCR CDR3. In TCRdb, the multiplex PCR reads were re-called with MiXCR into one record per CDR3 protein. The data contain some 460,000 distinct CDR3 sequences, 15% to 17% of them singletons. CDR3 size: 15 residues. The V end was cut by 6 bases, the J end by 2 bases, with 15 bases between. Sequenced: blood. The chain joins TRBV12-3 or TRBV12-4 to TRBJ2-3, with D tentatively TRBD2 (6 bases). The TCR originated in a woman aged 18-29 years with Graves' hyperthyroidism. In nucleotides, the CDR3 is TGTGCCAGCAGACTGCCGGGACTTTACACAGATACGCAGTATTTT. Protein sequence: CASRLPGLYTDTQYF.